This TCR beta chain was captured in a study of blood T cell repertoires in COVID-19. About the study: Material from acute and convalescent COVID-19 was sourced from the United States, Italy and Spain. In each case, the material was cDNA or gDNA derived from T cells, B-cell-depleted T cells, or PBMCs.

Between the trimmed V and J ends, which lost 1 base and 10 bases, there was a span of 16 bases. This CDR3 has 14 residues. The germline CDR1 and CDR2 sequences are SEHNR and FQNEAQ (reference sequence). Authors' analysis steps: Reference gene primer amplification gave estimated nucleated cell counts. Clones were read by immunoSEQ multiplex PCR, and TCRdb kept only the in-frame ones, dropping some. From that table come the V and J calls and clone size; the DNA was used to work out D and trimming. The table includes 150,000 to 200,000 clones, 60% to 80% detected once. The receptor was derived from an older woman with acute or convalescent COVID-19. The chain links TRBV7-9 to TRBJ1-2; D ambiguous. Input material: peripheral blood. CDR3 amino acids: CASSLGGIFGAYTF. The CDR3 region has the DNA TGTGCCAGCAGCTTAGGAGGGATCTTCGGAGCCTACACCTTC.